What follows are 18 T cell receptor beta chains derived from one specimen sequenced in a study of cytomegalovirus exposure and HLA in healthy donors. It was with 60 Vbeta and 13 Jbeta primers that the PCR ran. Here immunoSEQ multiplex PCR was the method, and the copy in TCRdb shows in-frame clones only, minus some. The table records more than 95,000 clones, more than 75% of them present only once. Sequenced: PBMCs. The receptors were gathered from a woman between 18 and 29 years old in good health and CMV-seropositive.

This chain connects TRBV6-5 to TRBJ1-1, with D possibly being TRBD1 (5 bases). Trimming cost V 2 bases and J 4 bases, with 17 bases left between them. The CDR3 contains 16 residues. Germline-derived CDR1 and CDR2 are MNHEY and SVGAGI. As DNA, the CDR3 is TGTGCCAGCAGTTACAGGGGTGGTGGCGTGGGCACTGAAGCTTTCTTT. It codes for CASSYRGGGVGTEAFF.

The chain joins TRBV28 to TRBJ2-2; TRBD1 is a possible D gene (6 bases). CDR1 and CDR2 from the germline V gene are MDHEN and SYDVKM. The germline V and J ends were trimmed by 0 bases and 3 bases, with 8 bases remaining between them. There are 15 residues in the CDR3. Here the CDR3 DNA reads TGTGCCAGCAGTTTATGGGGGGCGGACACCGGGGAGCTGTTTTTT. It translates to CASSLWGADTGELFF.

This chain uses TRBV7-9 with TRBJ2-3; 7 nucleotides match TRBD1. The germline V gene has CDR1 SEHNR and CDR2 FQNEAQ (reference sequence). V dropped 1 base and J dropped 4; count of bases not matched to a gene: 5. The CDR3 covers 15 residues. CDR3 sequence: CASSLGQGAPDTQYF. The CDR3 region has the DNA TGTGCCAGCAGCTTAGGACAGGGTGCCCCAGATACGCAGTATTTT.

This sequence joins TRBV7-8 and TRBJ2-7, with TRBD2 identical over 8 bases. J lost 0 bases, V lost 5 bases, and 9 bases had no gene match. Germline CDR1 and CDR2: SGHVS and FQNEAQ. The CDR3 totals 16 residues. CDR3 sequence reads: CASSRQFGGASYEQYF. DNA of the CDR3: TGTGCCAGCAGCCGGCAGTTCGGGGGGGCCTCCTACGAGCAGTACTTC.

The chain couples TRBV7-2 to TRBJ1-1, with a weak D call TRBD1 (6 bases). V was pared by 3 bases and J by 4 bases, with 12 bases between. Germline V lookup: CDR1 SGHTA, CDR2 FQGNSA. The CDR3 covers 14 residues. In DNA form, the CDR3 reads TGTGCCAGCAGCTTCCAGGGGAGGGTCACTGAAGCTTTCTTT. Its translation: CASSFQGRVTEAFF.

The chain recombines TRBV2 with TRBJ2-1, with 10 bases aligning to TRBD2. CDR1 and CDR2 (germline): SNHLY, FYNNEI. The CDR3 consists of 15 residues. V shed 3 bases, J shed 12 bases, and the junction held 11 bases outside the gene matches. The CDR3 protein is CASSDRLAGARGQFF. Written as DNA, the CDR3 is TGTGCCAGCAGTGACAGGCTAGCGGGGGCCCGGGGGCAGTTCTTC.

CDR3 nucleotides: TGTGCCAGCAGCTCAGGACAGGGGACAGATACGCAGTATTTT. This sequence encodes CASSSGQGTDTQYF. The chain recombines TRBV7-3 with TRBJ2-3; 9 positions match TRBD1. The CDR3 covers 14 residues. Unmatched junction bases numbered 2, after V lost 4 bases and J lost 3 bases. From germline, CDR1 is SGHTA and CDR2 FQGTGA.

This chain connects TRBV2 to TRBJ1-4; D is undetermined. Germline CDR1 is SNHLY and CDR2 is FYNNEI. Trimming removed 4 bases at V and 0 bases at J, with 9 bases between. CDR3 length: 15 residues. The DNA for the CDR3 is TGTGCCAGCAGTGCGCAGGCGACAACTAATGAAAAACTGTTTTTT. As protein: CASSAQATTNEKLFF.

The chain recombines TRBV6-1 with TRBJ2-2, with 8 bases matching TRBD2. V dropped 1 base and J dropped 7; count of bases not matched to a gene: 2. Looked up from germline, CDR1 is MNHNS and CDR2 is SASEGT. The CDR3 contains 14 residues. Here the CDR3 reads CASSEGLAGGELFF. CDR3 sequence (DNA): TGTGCCAGCAGTGAAGGGCTAGCGGGCGGGGAGCTGTTTTTT.

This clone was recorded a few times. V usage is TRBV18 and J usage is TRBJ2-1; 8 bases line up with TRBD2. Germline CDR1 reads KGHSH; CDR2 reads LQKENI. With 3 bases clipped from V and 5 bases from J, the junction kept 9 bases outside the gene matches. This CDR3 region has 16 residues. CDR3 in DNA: TGTGCCAGCTCACCCCGGGGGCTAGCGGGCAACAATGAGCAGTTCTTC. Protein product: CASSPRGLAGNNEQFF.

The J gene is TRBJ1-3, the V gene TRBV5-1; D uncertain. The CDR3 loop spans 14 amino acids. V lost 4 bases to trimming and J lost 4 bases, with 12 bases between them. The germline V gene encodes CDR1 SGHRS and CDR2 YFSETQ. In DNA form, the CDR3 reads TGCGCCAGCAGCAGTAGTCTATCCGGAAACACCATATATTTT. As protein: CASSSSLSGNTIYF.

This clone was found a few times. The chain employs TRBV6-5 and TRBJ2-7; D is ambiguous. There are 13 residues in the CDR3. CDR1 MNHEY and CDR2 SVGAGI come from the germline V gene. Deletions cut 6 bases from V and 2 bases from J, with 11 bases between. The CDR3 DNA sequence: TGTGCCAGCAGCCACGCAGGCCCCTACGAGCAGTACTTC. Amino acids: CASSHAGPYEQYF.

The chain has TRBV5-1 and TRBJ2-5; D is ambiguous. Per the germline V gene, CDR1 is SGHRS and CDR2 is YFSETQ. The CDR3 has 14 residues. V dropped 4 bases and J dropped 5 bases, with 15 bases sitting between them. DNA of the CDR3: TGCGCCAGCAGCCCATTCGACTTCTGGGAGACCCAGTACTTC. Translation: CASSPFDFWETQYF.

This chain's CDR3 is CASSVDGGGRGEQYF. The CDR3, as DNA: TGTGCCAGCAGCGTAGATGGGGGCGGGAGGGGCGAGCAGTACTTC. V gene TRBV9 combines with J gene TRBJ2-7; TRBD2 aligns across 9 bases. This CDR3 region has 15 residues. J lost 6 bases, V lost 0 bases, and 7 bases had no gene match. Germline V gene sequence: CDR1 SGDLS, CDR2 YYNGEE.

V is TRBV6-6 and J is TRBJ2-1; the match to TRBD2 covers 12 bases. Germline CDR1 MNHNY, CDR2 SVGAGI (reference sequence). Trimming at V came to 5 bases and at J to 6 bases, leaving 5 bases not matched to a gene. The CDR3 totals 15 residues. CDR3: CASSNLAGGPNEQFF. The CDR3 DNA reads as TGTGCCAGCAGTAATCTAGCGGGAGGGCCCAATGAGCAGTTCTTC.

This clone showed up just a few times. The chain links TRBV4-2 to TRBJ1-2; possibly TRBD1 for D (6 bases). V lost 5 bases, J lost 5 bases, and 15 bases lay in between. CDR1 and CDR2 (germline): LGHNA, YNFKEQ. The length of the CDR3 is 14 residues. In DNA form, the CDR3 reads TGTGCCAGCAGCTTTCCGGAACAGGGATATGGCTACACCTTC. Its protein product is CASSFPEQGYGYTF.

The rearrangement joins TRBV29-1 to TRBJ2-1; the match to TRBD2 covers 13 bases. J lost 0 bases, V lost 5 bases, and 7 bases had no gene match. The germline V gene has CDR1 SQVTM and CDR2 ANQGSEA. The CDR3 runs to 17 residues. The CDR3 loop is CSVYGTSGKSSYNEQFF. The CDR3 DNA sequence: TGCAGCGTTTACGGGACTAGCGGGAAGAGCTCCTACAATGAGCAGTTCTTC.

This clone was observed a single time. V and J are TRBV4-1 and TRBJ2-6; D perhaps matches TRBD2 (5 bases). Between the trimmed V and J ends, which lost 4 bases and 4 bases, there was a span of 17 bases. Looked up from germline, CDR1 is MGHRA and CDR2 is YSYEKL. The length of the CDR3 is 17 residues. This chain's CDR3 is CASSRRPDLYGANVLTF. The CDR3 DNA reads TGCGCCAGCAGCCGCCGTCCGGACTTATACGGGGCCAACGTCCTGACTTTC.